This T cell receptor (beta chain) is drawn from a study of cytomegalovirus exposure and HLA in healthy donors. This clone came up once. The antigen is not known. The V gene lost 5 bases and the J gene lost 5 bases, with 15 bases spanning the gap. The germline V gene has CDR1 MNHEY and CDR2 SVGAGI. The CDR3 totals 15 residues. Both 60 Vbeta primers and 13 Jbeta primers went into the PCR. Only in-frame clones appear in the TCRdb table, and some are missing; sequencing was by immunoSEQ multiplex PCR. The sample has approximately 79,000 clones, about four fifths seen once. Study-wide findings and caveats: Apart from CMV serostatus, no immune exposure information was available. Data from an earlier analysis indicated that most TCR beta V segments were productive either about 87% or about 30% of the time. In vitro work confirmed that a few CMV-associated chains recognize CMV antigens.

The clonotype comes from a male donor in good health and CMV-seropositive. The sample comprised PBMCs. V usage is TRBV6-5 and J usage is TRBJ2-2; D perhaps matches TRBD2 (7 bases). The CDR3 loop is CASSRGAGVTGELFF. In DNA form, the CDR3 reads TGTGCCAGCAGTCGGGGGGCCGGTGTGACCGGGGAGCTGTTTTTT.